This TCR beta chain was found in a study of T cells in Graves' hyperthyroidism and ophthalmopathy. CDR3 size: 15 residues. Germline lookup yields CDR1 MNHEY and CDR2 SVGAGI. Many counts were recorded for this clonotype. An end of the junction does not agree with germline; a read error may underlie this. Amplified TCR beta CDR3 regions derived from RNA transcripts. When the TCR CDR3 underwent first-round RT-PCR, the HTBI primer set was used. Using its own MiXCR run on the multiplex PCR reads, TCRdb lists one record per CDR3 protein. Here the sample spans under 350,000 distinct CDR3 sequences, 25% to 30% being singletons.

The chain has TRBV6-5 and TRBJ2-7; possible D gene TRBD1, 6 bases. This TCR came from a man aged 35-49 years with Graves' hyperthyroidism that later progressed to Graves' ophthalmopathy. The sequencing sample was made of blood. The CDR3 DNA reads as TGTGCCAGCAGTTCCGTCCGCAGGGGAAGGGCTACGTGGGACTTC. This gives the protein CASSSVRRGRATWDF.